This TCR beta chain was recovered during a study of blood T cell repertoires in COVID-19. Study as a whole: The cDNA or gDNA used as material had been derived from T cells, B-cell-depleted T cells, or PBMCs.

Data came from immunoSEQ multiplex PCR; TCRdb stores just in-frame clones and leaves some out. Of about 270,000 clones in the sample, 85% were seen once. The CDR3 contains 16 residues. Germline V lookup: CDR1 MDHEN, CDR2 SYDVKM. Trimming stripped 4 bases from V and 1 base from J, with 16 bases between. The sequence was collected from a woman in her fifties or sixties with active or convalescent COVID-19. The chain is built from TRBV28 and TRBJ1-1; no definite D call. The specimen sequenced was peripheral blood. CDR3 nucleotide sequence: TGTGCCAGCAGTTCCGACGCGGTGTTCTCGAACACTGAAGCTTTCTTT. Translation: CASSSDAVFSNTEAFF.